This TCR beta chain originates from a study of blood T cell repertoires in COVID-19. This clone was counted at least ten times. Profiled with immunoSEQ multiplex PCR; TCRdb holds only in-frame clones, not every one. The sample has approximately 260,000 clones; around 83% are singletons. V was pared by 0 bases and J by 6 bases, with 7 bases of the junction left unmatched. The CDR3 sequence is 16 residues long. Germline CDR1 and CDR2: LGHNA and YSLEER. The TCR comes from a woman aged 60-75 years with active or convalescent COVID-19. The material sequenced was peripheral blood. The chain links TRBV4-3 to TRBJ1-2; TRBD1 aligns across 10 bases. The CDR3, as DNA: TGCGCCAGCAGCCAAGATCGGAGGGACAGGGGCAATGGCTACACCTTC. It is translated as CASSQDRRDRGNGYTF.